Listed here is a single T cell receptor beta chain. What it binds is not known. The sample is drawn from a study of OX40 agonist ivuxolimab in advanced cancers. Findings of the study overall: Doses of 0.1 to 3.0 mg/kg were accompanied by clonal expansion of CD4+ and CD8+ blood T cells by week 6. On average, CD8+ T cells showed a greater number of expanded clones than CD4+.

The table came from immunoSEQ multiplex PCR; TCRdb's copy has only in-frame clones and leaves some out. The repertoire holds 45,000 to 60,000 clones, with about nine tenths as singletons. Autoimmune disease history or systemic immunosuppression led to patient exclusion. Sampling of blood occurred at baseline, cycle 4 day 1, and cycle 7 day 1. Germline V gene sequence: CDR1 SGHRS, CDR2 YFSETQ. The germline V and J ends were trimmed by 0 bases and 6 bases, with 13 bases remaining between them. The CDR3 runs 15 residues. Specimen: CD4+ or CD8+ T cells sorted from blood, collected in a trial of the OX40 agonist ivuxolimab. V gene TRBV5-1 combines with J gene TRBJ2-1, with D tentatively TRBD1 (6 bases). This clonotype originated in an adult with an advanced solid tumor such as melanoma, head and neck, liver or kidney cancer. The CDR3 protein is CASSLAWDMGNEQFF. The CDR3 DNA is TGCGCCAGCAGCTTGGCTTGGGACATGGGCAATGAGCAGTTCTTC.